This T cell receptor (beta chain) emerged from a study of control samples from healthy donors and cancer patients. The germline CDR1 and CDR2 sequences are SGHRS and YFSETQ. Trimming took 5 bases from V and 1 from J, leaving 7 bases between them. The CDR3 loop spans 14 amino acids. Using immunoSEQ multiplex PCR, the repertoire was profiled, and TCRdb retains in-frame clones only, with some absent. The sample consists of 110,000 to 150,000 clones, roughly 90% of them appearing once. The chain recombines TRBV5-1 with TRBJ2-6; no reliable D call. The clonotype originates from a man aged 25-45 years in good health. Sample: blood. The CDR3 loop reads CASRVGSGANVLTF. In DNA form, the CDR3 reads TGCGCCAGCAGAGTCGGATCTGGGGCCAACGTCCTGACTTTC. The variable domain in full, completed from reference TRBV5-1 and TRBJ2-6, reads KAGVTQTPRYLIKTRGQQVTLSCSPISGHRSVSWYQQTPGQGLQFLFEYFSETQRNKGNFPGRFSGRQFSNSRSEMNVSTLELGDSALYLCASRVGSGANVLTFGAGSRLTVL.